The text below deals with one TCR beta chain. This entry comes from a study of OX40 agonist ivuxolimab in advanced cancers. The assay was immunoSEQ multiplex PCR, and TCRdb's table has in-frame clones only and misses some. The table has 99,000 or so clones, approximately 95% seen once. The CDR3 is 15 residues long. Germline-derived CDR1 and CDR2 are SGHAT and FQNNGV. V was cut by 5 bases and J by 0 bases, with 11 bases left in between. The sequences come from CD4+ or CD8+ T cells sorted from blood, collected in a trial of the OX40 agonist ivuxolimab. The chain couples TRBV11-2 to TRBJ1-3; D possibly corresponds to TRBD1 (6 bases). The origin of this receptor is an adult with an advanced solid tumor such as melanoma, head and neck, liver or kidney cancer. The CDR3 DNA is TGTGCCAGCAGCCTAGGACAGAGCTCTGGAAACACCATATATTTT. Protein: CASSLGQSSGNTIYF.